This TCR beta chain was recovered during a study of cytomegalovirus exposure and HLA in healthy donors. Details on this clone: Its antigen is as yet unknown.

The CDR3 is made up of 15 amino acids. The germline CDR1 and CDR2 sequences are SEHNR and FQNEAQ (reference sequence). V shed 4 bases and J 3 bases; nucleotides not matched to a gene: 7. Study conclusions and caveats: Information on immune exposure was restricted to one variable (CMV serostatus).

The PCR used 60 Vbeta and 13 Jbeta primers. Libraries were prepared by immunoSEQ multiplex PCR; TCRdb keeps only in-frame clonotypes and omits some of them. The table has 150,000 to 200,000 clones, more than 60% seen once. V usage is TRBV7-9 and J usage is TRBJ2-7, with 9 bases matching TRBD1. The receptor was isolated from a female donor in good health and CMV-seronegative. Sequenced: PBMCs. The CDR3 DNA reads TGTGCCAGCAGCTCACCGGGACAGGGCCTCTACGAGCAGTACTTC. Protein: CASSSPGQGLYEQYF.